The sample holds a few counts of the clone carrying this T cell receptor beta chain. These data are taken from a study of blood T cells in healthy people across ages. J gave up 5 bases and V 1 base, and 15 bases lay outside the gene matches. The CDR3 runs to 18 residues. CDR1 is LNHNV and CDR2 is YYDKDF in the germline V gene (reference sequence). Then a second PCR, running about 6 to 12 cycles, was carried out with a sample-barcoded 5' primer and a J-beta primer mix. TCRdb recomputed calls from the 5' RACE reads with MiXCR, one row per CDR3 protein. Of fewer than 900,000 distinct CDR3 sequences in the sample, about 42% are singletons; the top ten hold approximately 22%. Total RNA amounts of at least 5 micrograms were extracted per sample.

The TCR was taken from a woman aged 55 to 70 in good health. Sequencing input: blood. The gene calls are TRBV15 and TRBJ2-5; the match to TRBD2 covers 8 bases. The CDR3 loop reads CATSRVAVGVAGYETQYF. CDR3 nucleotide sequence: TGTGCCACCAGCAGAGTCGCCGTCGGAGTAGCGGGATATGAGACCCAGTACTTC.